The T cell receptor (beta chain) described here comes from a study of T-cell memory formation after mild COVID-19. Regarding the study as a whole: Balance between CD4 and CD8 was seen in clones contracting day 15 to 85, and a CD4+ lean was seen in later expanders. Contracting CD4+ clones sat mainly in CM and EM; CD8+ in EMRA. Second-wave clones reaching peak frequency on day 37 lacked confirmed SARS-CoV-2 specificity.

MiXCR, applied by TCRdb to the 5' RACE reads, yields one record per CDR3 protein. The table records 450,000 to 650,000 distinct CDR3 sequences, roughly 20% of them present only once. A note on this clonotype: The antigen is unknown.

Germline CDR1 reads SQVTM; CDR2 reads ANQGSEA. CDR3 length: 12 residues. With 6 bases removed from V and 8 bases from J, the gap between germline ends came to 16 bases. The gene calls are TRBV29-1 and TRBJ1-2; no firm D call. The source material was PBMCs or a T cell subset sorted from them (not recorded which). The clonotype was recovered from an adult woman who had mild COVID-19 (a few samples of this study predate the infection). Cell type and time point are not known. The CDR3 loop reads CSVVPPGMGYTF. Here the CDR3 DNA reads TGCAGCGTCGTCCCTCCCGGGATGGGCTACACCTTC.